Detailed here is one T cell receptor (beta chain). In this sample, this clone turned up a few times. Its antigen is not yet known. There are no base qualities to consult, and no much larger clone falls within one base. The source of the sample is a study of blood T cell repertoires in COVID-19 (dated by TCRdb to 2018 to 2021). Regarding the complete study: Samples from collaborators originated in the United States, Italy and Spain and spanned both the acute and convalescent phases of COVID-19. The prospective study material was composed of cDNA or gDNA derived from T cells, B-cell-depleted T cells, or PBMCs. The dataset comprised deeply sampled blood TCRbeta repertoires from subjects exposed to, actively infected with, or recovered from COVID-19. The repertoires were made available in a free public database intended to serve as a resource for research on the immune response to SARS-CoV-2. Samples were obtained from the ongoing ImmuneRACE study (first 160 participants) and from 1,254 subjects provided by 6 global collaborators. The sample metadata nearly always contained a de-identified subject ID, COVID-19 status, age in years and sex. HLA class I and class II types, where available, came from metadata supplied by the sample provider rather than from assay-based typing.

Each collaborating institution followed its own protocols to collect whole blood in K2EDTA tubes. For TCRbeta analysis, collaborator samples were shipped as frozen whole blood, as isolated PBMCs, or as DNA extracted from either sample type. The junction shows trimming of 4 bases on V and 1 base on J, plus 10 bases between the germline ends. CDR1 is given as GTSNPN and CDR2 as SVGIG, both from the germline V gene (reference sequence). There are 13 amino acids in the CDR3, from cysteine to phenylalanine inclusive. Only the CDR3 DNA is retained, 39 bases long and in frame from the first base. TCRbeta CDR3 regions were amplified from genomic DNA using the immunoSEQ Assay, a bias-controlled multiplex PCR. For the original study's pipeline: Within the assay, amplification of reference gene primers was used to estimate how many nucleated cells each sample contained. To quantify the absolute abundance of each unique TCRbeta CDR3 rearrangement, sequence reads were collapsed and filtered. For each sample, productive Simpson clonality was calculated as the square root of Simpson's diversity index over productive rearrangements. Sourced from immuneACCESS, this table was stored by TCRdb with only in-frame sequences that have V and J called. A share of the clones is absent; for the studies checked, an unresolved V gene accounts for under half, and the remainder has no known explanation. V, J and clone size are those of that table, while D and trimming were read from the DNA. This sample comprises more than 65,000 clones, more than 75% of them detected only once. The ten largest clones take up 15% to 20% of the sample.

General conclusions and limits of the study: Clinical and demographic metadata were provided uncurated, with the amount varying by source and participant.

Sequenced material: peripheral blood. The source is a woman older than 75 with active or convalescent COVID-19. The chain couples TRBV30 to TRBJ2-5; D gene: possibly TRBD1, on 6 matching bases. CDR3 reads: CAWNREVQETQYF. The sequenced DNA is TGTGCCTGGAACAGGGAAGTCCAAGAGACCCAGTACTTC.